This T cell receptor beta chain is drawn from a study of cytomegalovirus exposure and HLA in healthy donors. In the study overall: Roughly 85 million unique TCRs from HLA-typed donors made up an early data release.

Broader study findings: As was reported, the classifier diagnosed cytomegalovirus status with high specificity and sensitivity. Through in vitro validation, three CMV-associated chains were shown to be specific for CMV antigens.

CDR3 size: 15 residues. V lost 4 bases to trimming and J lost 4 bases, with 14 bases between them. The germline V gene has CDR1 SGHRS and CDR2 YFSETQ. On this clone: Its target is not known.

Both 60 Vbeta primers and 13 Jbeta primers went into the PCR. Here immunoSEQ multiplex PCR was the method, and the copy in TCRdb shows in-frame clones only, minus some. The data show 250,000 to 350,000 clones, 80% to 90% seen once. What was sequenced was PBMCs. The chain uses TRBV5-1 and TRBJ2-2, with unresolved D. This receptor was identified in a man aged 35 to 55 in good health and CMV-seropositive. In nucleotides, the CDR3 is TGCGCCAGCAGCCTACTCCCTACCGCCACCGGGGAGCTGTTTTTT. Its translation is CASSLLPTATGELFF.